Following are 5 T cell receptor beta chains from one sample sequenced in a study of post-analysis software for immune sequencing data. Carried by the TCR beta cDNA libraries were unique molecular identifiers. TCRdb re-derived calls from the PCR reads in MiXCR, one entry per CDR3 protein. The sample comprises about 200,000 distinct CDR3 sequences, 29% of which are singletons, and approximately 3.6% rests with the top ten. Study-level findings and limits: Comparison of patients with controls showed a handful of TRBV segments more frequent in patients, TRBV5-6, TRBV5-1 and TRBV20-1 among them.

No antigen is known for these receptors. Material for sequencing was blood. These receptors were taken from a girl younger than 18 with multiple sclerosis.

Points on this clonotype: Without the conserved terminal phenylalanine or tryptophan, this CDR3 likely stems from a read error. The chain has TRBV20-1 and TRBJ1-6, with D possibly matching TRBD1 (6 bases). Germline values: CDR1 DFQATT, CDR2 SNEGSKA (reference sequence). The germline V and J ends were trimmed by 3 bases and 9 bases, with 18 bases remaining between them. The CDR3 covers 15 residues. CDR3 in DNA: TGCAGTGCTAGCCTCTTGGGGACCAGGGGTTCACCCCTCCACTGT. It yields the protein CSASLLGTRGSPLHC.

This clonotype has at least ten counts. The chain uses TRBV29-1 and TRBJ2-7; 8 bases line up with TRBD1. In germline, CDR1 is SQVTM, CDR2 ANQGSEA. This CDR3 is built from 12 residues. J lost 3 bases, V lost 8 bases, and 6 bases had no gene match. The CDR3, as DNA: TGCAGCATTCGACAGGGGCGCTACGAGCAGTACTTC. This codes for CSIRQGRYEQYF.

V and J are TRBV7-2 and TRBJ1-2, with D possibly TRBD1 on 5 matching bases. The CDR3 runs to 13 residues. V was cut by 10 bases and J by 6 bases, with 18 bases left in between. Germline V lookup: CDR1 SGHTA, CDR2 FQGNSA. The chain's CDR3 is CATQKGQRNGYTF. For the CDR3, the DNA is TGTGCCACGCAAAAGGGGCAGAGGAATGGCTACACCTTC.

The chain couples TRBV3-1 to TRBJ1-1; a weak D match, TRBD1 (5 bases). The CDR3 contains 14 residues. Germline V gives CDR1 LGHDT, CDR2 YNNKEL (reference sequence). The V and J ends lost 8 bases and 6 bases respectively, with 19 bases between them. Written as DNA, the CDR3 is TGTGCCAGCGGGCAGACAACGTTGGGGGCTGAAGCTTTCTTT. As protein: CASGQTTLGAEAFF.

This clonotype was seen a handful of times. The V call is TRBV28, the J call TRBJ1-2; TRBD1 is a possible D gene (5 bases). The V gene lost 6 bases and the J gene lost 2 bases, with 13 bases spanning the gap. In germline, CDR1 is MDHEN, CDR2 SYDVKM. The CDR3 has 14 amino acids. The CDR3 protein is CASRAGPRNYGYTF. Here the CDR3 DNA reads TGTGCCAGCAGGGCAGGGCCCCGGAACTATGGCTACACCTTC.